Shown below are 18 T cell receptor beta chains from a single sample sequenced in a study of shared clonotypes between healthy human individuals. Produced via immunoSEQ multiplex PCR; TCRdb's table is partial and in-frame only. The sample contains 850,000 to 1,100,000 clones, 70% to 80% of which appear only once. Sequencing used memory CD4+ T cells from PBMCs. Subset here: CD45RA-negative fraction. These receptors came from a man aged 18 to 35 in good health. Some clones in this sample may be carry-over from other donors' samples.

The V call is TRBV14, the J call TRBJ2-5; tentatively, D is TRBD1 (5 bases). V was shortened by 4 bases and J by 5 bases, with 8 bases between the two germline ends. CDR1 and CDR2 (germline): SGHDN, FVKESK. The CDR3 covers 12 residues. The CDR3 loop is CASSRGAETQYF. Written as DNA, the CDR3 is TGTGCCAGCAGCCGTGGGGCGGAGACCCAGTACTTC.

The rearrangement uses TRBV6-6 and TRBJ1-4, with D hard to call. The germline V and J ends were trimmed by 5 bases and 0 bases, with 10 bases remaining between them. Germline CDR1 reads MNHNY; CDR2 reads SVGAGI (reference sequence). CDR3 length: 15 residues. CDR3 sequence reads: CASSHYISTNEKLFF. The CDR3, as DNA: TGTGCCAGCAGTCATTACATTTCAACTAATGAAAAACTGTTTTTT.

This rearrangement joins TRBV18 to TRBJ1-1; perhaps TRBD1 as D (5 bases). CDR3 length: 14 residues. V lost 4 bases, J lost 11 bases, and 20 bases lay in between. The V gene's germline CDR1 is KGHSH and CDR2 LQKENI. The CDR3 loop is CASSLYGTSDRAFF. In nucleotides, the CDR3 is TGTGCCAGCTCACTGTACGGGACGTCCGATCGGGCTTTCTTT.

The CDR3 sequence: CASSLGQPRQNIQYF. CDR3 DNA sequence: TGCGCCAGCAGCTTGGGACAGCCTCGCCAAAACATTCAGTACTTC. The chain links TRBV5-1 to TRBJ2-4; weak D call: TRBD1 (5 bases). Germline V gene lookup returns CDR1 SGHRS and CDR2 YFSETQ. V was cut by 0 bases and J by 5 bases, with 12 bases left in between. This CDR3 is 15 amino acids long.

The chain joins TRBV9 to TRBJ2-1; tentative D call: TRBD1 (5 bases). The CDR3 loop spans 13 amino acids. V shed 3 bases and J shed 5 bases, with 9 bases lying between them. Germline V lookup: CDR1 SGDLS, CDR2 YYNGEE. CDR3 nucleotide sequence: TGTGCCAGCAGCGAGACAGTTAACAATGAGCAGTTCTTC. It is translated as CASSETVNNEQFF.

There are a few counts of this clone. This chain's CDR3 is CAWSAGTLKPQHF. CDR3 DNA sequence: TGTGCCTGGAGTGCTGGGACATTGAAGCCCCAGCATTTT. This chain links TRBV30 with TRBJ1-5; the D gene is possibly TRBD1 (6 bases). This CDR3 comprises 13 residues. The germline V gene encodes CDR1 GTSNPN and CDR2 SVGIG (reference sequence). Deletions cut 1 base from V and 8 bases from J, with 12 bases between.

The chain uses TRBV13 and TRBJ2-4, with TRBD2 as a possible D gene (5 bases). V shed 1 base and J shed 1 base, with 11 bases lying between them. The CDR3 length is 16 residues. Germline V CDR1 and CDR2: PRHDT, FYEKMQ (reference sequence). The CDR3 nucleotides are TGTGCCAGCAGCTTAGCTACCGGGGTGGCCAAAAACATTCAGTACTTC. Translation: CASSLATGVAKNIQYF.

CDR3 nucleotides: TGTGCCAGCAGTGACAGCGCTCCCGAGCAGTACTTC. Translated, it gives CASSDSAPEQYF. J is TRBJ2-7 and V is TRBV6-1; D unclear. Germline V gene sequence: CDR1 MNHNS, CDR2 SASEGT. The V end was cut by 3 bases, the J end by 6 bases, with 9 bases between. CDR3 length equals 12 residues.

A word on this clone: It may be a read error: a sequence one base away is much more abundant. This sequence joins TRBV27 and TRBJ1-3; no reliable D call. This CDR3 is built from 11 residues. V gave up 9 bases and J gave up 1 base, with 4 bases separating them. Germline CDR1 reads MNHEY; CDR2 reads SMNVEV (reference sequence). The CDR3: CARGSGNTIYF. As DNA, the CDR3 is TGTGCCAGGGGTTCTGGAAACACCATATATTTT.

This clone was seen only a few times. This chain joins TRBV11-2 and TRBJ2-3, with 8 bases that match TRBD2. Germline V lookup: CDR1 SGHAT, CDR2 FQNNGV. V shed 5 bases, J shed 4 bases, and the junction held 8 bases outside the gene matches. This CDR3 spans 15 amino acids. The CDR3 loop is CASSALAGYSDTQYF. Here the CDR3 DNA reads TGTGCCAGCAGCGCTTTAGCGGGATATTCAGATACGCAGTATTTT.

The chain combines TRBV10-3 with TRBJ1-3, with D possibly TRBD1 on 6 matching bases. The germline CDR1 and CDR2 sequences are ENHRY and SYGVKD. Trimming stripped 6 bases from V and 4 bases from J, with 16 bases between. The CDR3 length is 15 residues. The CDR3 DNA sequence: TGTGCCATCAGCGACAGGCCTAACTCCGGAAACACCATATATTTT. Amino acids: CAISDRPNSGNTIYF.

The V gene is TRBV4-3, the J gene TRBJ1-4; no firm D call. CDR1 and CDR2 (germline): LGHNA, YSLEER. Trimming left V 4 bases short and J 8 bases short, with 20 bases between. This CDR3 is 16 amino acids long. CDR3 in DNA: TGCGCCAGCAGCCCTGATCTCGGCCAGGAGAGCGAAAAACTGTTTTTT. It translates to CASSPDLGQESEKLFF.

The chain links TRBV18 to TRBJ2-7, with no clear D. CDR3 length: 14 residues. Per the germline V gene, CDR1 is KGHSH and CDR2 is LQKENI. V lost 4 bases and J 5 bases, leaving 15 bases between the germline ends. This chain's CDR3 is CASSQGSLRNEQYF. The CDR3 DNA sequence: TGTGCCAGCTCACAGGGATCTCTTAGGAACGAGCAGTACTTC.

CDR3: CAISTHDTQETQYF. CDR3 in DNA: TGTGCCATCAGCACACATGACACCCAAGAGACCCAGTACTTC. The V gene is TRBV10-3, the J gene TRBJ2-5, with no clear D. Germline V gene lookup returns CDR1 ENHRY and CDR2 SYGVKD. The V and J ends lost 6 bases and 1 base respectively, with 12 bases between them. CDR3 length equals 14 residues.

The chain carries TRBV9 and TRBJ2-7; D is ambiguous. The CDR3 spans 16 residues. The V end lost 3 bases, the J end lost 7 bases, and 23 bases lay between the germline ends. The germline CDR1 and CDR2 sequences are SGDLS and YYNGEE. In DNA form, the CDR3 reads TGTGCCAGCAGCGCACAAGCCTATCTAGAGGTCGGAGAGCAGTACTTC. Its protein product is CASSAQAYLEVGEQYF. Full variable domain (missing parts from reference TRBV9 and TRBJ2-7): DSGVTQTPKHLITATGQRVTLRCSPRSGDLSVYWYQQSLDQGLQFLIQYYNGEERAKGNILERFSAQQFPDLHSELNLSSLELGDSALYFCASSAQAYLEVGEQYFGPGTRLTVT.

The V call is TRBV28, the J call TRBJ2-1, with D unclear. V lost 6 bases, J lost 4 bases, and 10 bases lay in between. The CDR3 totals 13 residues. Germline V CDR1 and CDR2: MDHEN, SYDVKM. CDR3 in DNA: TGTGCCAGCAGACCGAGTTTTTACAATGAGCAGTTCTTC. This sequence encodes CASRPSFYNEQFF.

The sample holds one count of this clone. The chain uses TRBV10-3 and TRBJ2-7; D possibly corresponds to TRBD2 (5 bases). The V and J ends lost 7 bases and 0 bases respectively, with 16 bases between them. Germline-derived CDR1 and CDR2 are ENHRY and SYGVKD. This CDR3 is 15 amino acids long. The CDR3, as DNA: TGTGCCATCACCCCCTTCGGGGAAAGCTCCTACGAGCAGTACTTC. Protein sequence: CAITPFGESSYEQYF.

This sequence joins TRBV7-2 and TRBJ2-2; D possibly uses TRBD1 or TRBD2 (5 bases each). The CDR3 length is 14 residues. V dropped 5 bases and J dropped 4 bases, with 11 bases sitting between them. CDR1 and CDR2 (germline): SGHTA, FQGNSA. CDR3 in DNA: TGTGCCAGCAGCCTCGGGGCAATCACCGGGGAGCTGTTTTTT. Translating gives CASSLGAITGELFF.